The 28 T cell receptor beta chains below were found in one sample sequenced in a study of T cell changes during pregnancy in multiple sclerosis. The repertoire was sequenced with immunoSEQ multiplex PCR; TCRdb's copy has only in-frame clones and lacks some. The sample comprises approximately 100,000 clones, roughly 92% of which are singletons, and around 3.5% rests with the top ten. The sequencing used peripheral blood, collected after pregnancy. All receptors come from a female donor with multiple sclerosis, enrolled in a pregnancy study.

This chain joins TRBV9 and TRBJ2-3; tentatively, D is TRBD1 (6 bases). Trimming removed 1 base at V and 0 bases at J, with 6 bases between. This CDR3 has 14 amino acids. Germline-derived CDR1 and CDR2 are SGDLS and YYNGEE. The CDR3 DNA sequence: TGTGCCAGCAGCGTACAGGGGAGCACAGATACGCAGTATTTT. Its protein is CASSVQGSTDTQYF.

CDR3 in DNA: TGTGCCAGCAGTTACTCCGGCAGACTCGACAATGAGCAGTTCTTC. Translation: CASSYSGRLDNEQFF. The V call is TRBV6-5, the J call TRBJ2-1; the D is unclear. V lost 0 bases and J lost 5, with 11 bases in between. The length of the CDR3 is 15 residues. CDR1 is MNHEY, CDR2 SVGAGI, per germline.

The chain is built from TRBV2 and TRBJ2-7, with D hard to call. The CDR3 is 12 residues long. Trimming pared 3 bases from V and 7 bases from J, leaving 10 bases between. Germline CDR1 and CDR2: SNHLY and FYNNEI. The CDR3 loop reads CASSEAVLEQYF. In DNA, the CDR3 is TGTGCCAGCAGTGAGGCAGTCTTGGAGCAGTACTTC.

V and J are TRBV7-3 and TRBJ2-3; D may be TRBD2 (5 bases). Trimming took 2 bases from V and 5 from J, leaving 8 bases between them. Germline CDR1 and CDR2: SGHTA and FQGTGA. The CDR3 is 13 amino acids. CDR3 in DNA: TGTGCCAGCAGCTTAGTCCGGGAAGATACGCAGTATTTT. Its translation is CASSLVREDTQYF.

V gene TRBV7-9 combines with J gene TRBJ1-3; 10 bases match TRBD1. J was trimmed by 2 bases and V by 5 bases; bases with no gene match: 6. The germline gives CDR1 SEHNR, CDR2 FQNEAQ (reference sequence). CDR3 size: 16 residues. CDR3 protein: CASSTRQGAPGNTIYF. CDR3 DNA: TGTGCCAGCAGCACCAGACAGGGGGCCCCTGGAAACACCATATATTTT.

The chain couples TRBV2 to TRBJ1-1; D is unclear. The CDR3 consists of 15 residues. Germline V gives CDR1 SNHLY, CDR2 FYNNEI. The V end was cut by 1 base, the J end by 4 bases, with 13 bases between. CDR3 DNA: TGTGCCAGCAGTGAAGTATCTGTGAGAGGCACTGAAGCTTTCTTT. The encoded protein is CASSEVSVRGTEAFF. Full variable domain (remainder filled in from reference TRBV2 and TRBJ1-1): EPEVTQTPSHQVTQMGQEVILRCVPISNHLYFYWYRQILGQKVEFLVSFYNNEISEKSEIFDDQFSVERPDGSNFTLKIRSTKLEDSAMYFCASSEVSVRGTEAFFGQGTRLTVV.

The rearrangement uses TRBV30 and TRBJ1-1; unclear D gene. The CDR3 spans 14 residues. V was pared by 0 bases and J by 7 bases, with 15 bases between. Germline-derived CDR1 and CDR2 are GTSNPN and SVGIG (reference sequence). The CDR3 DNA reads TGTGCCTGGAGTGTATCGGCCCTTACAGTTGAAGCTTTCTTT. Translating it yields CAWSVSALTVEAFF.

The gene calls are TRBV5-6 and TRBJ1-1, with 7 bases lining up with TRBD1. The CDR3 loop spans 14 amino acids. CDR1 and CDR2 from the germline V gene are SGHDT and YYEEEE. V was clipped by 2 bases and J by 4 bases; unmatched bases: 5. CDR3 residues: CASSLRGRATEAFF. DNA for the CDR3: TGTGCCAGCAGCTTAAGGGGGCGGGCCACTGAAGCTTTCTTT.

The chain links TRBV27 to TRBJ1-2; D not resolved. The ends were cut back, 6 bases at V and 7 bases at J, with 18 bases in the middle. This CDR3 is 14 amino acids long. In germline, CDR1 is MNHEY, CDR2 SMNVEV (reference sequence). The CDR3 spells CASSPTQLFSGYTF. DNA for the CDR3: TGTGCCAGCAGCCCAACTCAACTCTTTAGTGGCTACACCTTC.

The chain has TRBV5-4 and TRBJ2-5; the D is unclear. Germline V lookup: CDR1 SGHNT, CDR2 YYREEE (reference sequence). Trimming shortened V by 0 bases and J by 5 bases, and 8 bases separated the two germline ends. The CDR3 length is 13 residues. The CDR3 DNA is TGTGCCAGCAGCTTGGAGTCTCGGGAGACCCAGTACTTC. It codes for CASSLESRETQYF.

The chain recombines TRBV15 with TRBJ2-7; a possible D gene is TRBD2 (5 bases). The CDR3 is 15 amino acids. V shed 0 bases and J shed 5 bases, with 14 bases lying between them. Germline V gene sequence: CDR1 LNHNV, CDR2 YYDKDF (reference sequence). The CDR3 coding sequence is TGTGCCACCAGCAGAGACCCCACTAGATCGGACGAGCAGTACTTC. Translating gives CATSRDPTRSDEQYF.

The chain employs TRBV5-1 and TRBJ2-3; TRBD1 aligns across 12 bases. The J segment lost 1 base and the V segment lost 3 bases, leaving 6 bases of the junction unmatched. The CDR3 contains 17 residues. Germline CDR1 and CDR2: SGHRS and YFSETQ. CDR3 region: CASSWTGQGAGTDTQYF. In DNA, the CDR3 is TGCGCCAGCAGCTGGACGGGACAGGGGGCCGGCACAGATACGCAGTATTTT.

The J gene is TRBJ1-5, the V gene TRBV13; D is perhaps TRBD1 (5 bases). The CDR3 runs 14 residues. The V and J ends lost 3 bases and 4 bases respectively, with 10 bases between them. The germline V gene has CDR1 PRHDT and CDR2 FYEKMQ (reference sequence). CDR3 protein: CASSLSTGNQPQHF. The CDR3 region has the DNA TGTGCCAGCAGCTTGAGCACAGGTAATCAGCCCCAGCATTTT. The whole variable domain, remainder taken from reference TRBV13 and TRBJ1-5, is AAGVIQSPRHLIKEKRETATLKCYPIPRHDTVYWYQQGPGQDPQFLISFYEKMQSDKGSIPDRFSAQQFSDYHSELNMSSLELGDSALYFCASSLSTGNQPQHFGDGTRLSIL.

The genes are TRBV7-2 and TRBJ2-2, with 9 bases that match TRBD2. CDR1 is SGHTA and CDR2 is FQGNSA in the germline V gene. Unmatched junction bases numbered 0, after V lost 8 bases and J lost 5 bases. This CDR3 is 12 amino acids long. The CDR3: CASLAGTGELFF. DNA of the CDR3: TGTGCCAGCCTAGCGGGAACCGGGGAGCTGTTTTTT. Complete variable domain (other parts from reference TRBV7-2 and TRBJ2-2): GAGVSQSPSNKVTEKGKDVELRCDPISGHTALYWYRQSLGQGLEFLIYFQGNSAPDKSGLPSDRFSAERTGGSVSTLTIQRTQQEDSAVYLCASLAGTGELFFGEGSRLTVL.

The chain uses TRBV6-6 and TRBJ2-1, with a possible D match to TRBD2 (5 bases). CDR1 is MNHNY, CDR2 SVGAGI, per germline (reference sequence). V lost 4 bases to trimming and J lost 9 bases, with 13 bases between them. The CDR3 is made up of 13 amino acids. CDR3 protein: CASSSPLGSEQFF. As DNA, the CDR3 is TGTGCCAGCAGTTCTCCCTTGGGGAGTGAGCAGTTCTTC.

The CDR3 nucleotides are TGTGCCAGCAGCGCAAGCCCTAGCTCCTCTAGCACAGATACGCAGTATTTT. The encoded protein is CASSASPSSSSTDTQYF. The V and J genes are TRBV9 and TRBJ2-3; maybe TRBD2 (5 bases). Germline V gene lookup returns CDR1 SGDLS and CDR2 YYNGEE. V was cut by 3 bases and J by 0 bases, with 17 bases left in between. CDR3 size: 17 residues.

The chain uses TRBV28 and TRBJ2-2; TRBD1 aligns across 9 bases. Germline values: CDR1 MDHEN, CDR2 SYDVKM. The CDR3 loop spans 15 amino acids. V was pared by 5 bases and J by 2 bases, with 3 bases of the junction left unmatched. The CDR3 here is CASSTGQGNTGELFF. Here the CDR3 DNA reads TGTGCCAGCAGTACGGGACAGGGAAACACCGGGGAGCTGTTTTTT.

The genes are TRBV11-2 and TRBJ2-1, with a tentative D call TRBD2 (6 bases). Trimming removed 3 bases at V and 4 bases at J, with 7 bases between. CDR1 SGHAT and CDR2 FQNNGV come from the germline V gene. The CDR3 is made up of 13 amino acids. CDR3 bases: TGTGCCAGCAGCTTCGGGGGTTACAATGAGCAGTTCTTC. Residues: CASSFGGYNEQFF. The entire variable domain, with the rest obtained from reference TRBV11-2 and TRBJ2-1, is as follows: EAGVAQSPRYKIIEKRQSVAFWCNPISGHATLYWYQQILGQGPKLLIQFQNNGVVDDSQLPKDRFSAERLKGVDSTLKIQPAKLEDSAVYLCASSFGGYNEQFFGPGTRLTVL.

The gene calls are TRBV10-3 and TRBJ1-2, with 8 bases aligning to TRBD1. The CDR3 extends over 13 amino acids. CDR1 ENHRY and CDR2 SYGVKD come from the germline V gene. With 4 bases clipped from V and 7 bases from J, the junction kept 5 bases outside the gene matches. The CDR3, as DNA: TGTGCCATCAGTGTAAAAGGACAGGGTGGCTACACCTTC. Residues: CAISVKGQGGYTF.

This clone showed up just once. The V call is TRBV5-8, the J call TRBJ2-7; possibly TRBD1 for D (6 bases). The length of the CDR3 is 16 residues. Germline CDR1 SGHTS, CDR2 YDEGEE. V lost 2 bases to trimming and J lost 2 bases, with 17 bases between them. DNA for the CDR3: TGTGCCAGCAGCTTTGGTGGTGGGGGCAGAACCTACGAGCAGTACTTC. Amino acid sequence: CASSFGGGGRTYEQYF.

This clone appeared a few times. The chain carries TRBV14 and TRBJ1-2; tentative D call: TRBD1 (5 bases). This CDR3 has 15 residues. Trimming left V 3 bases short and J 4 bases short, with 15 bases between. Germline lookup yields CDR1 SGHDN and CDR2 FVKESK. The CDR3 sequence: CASSQTAGSFYGYTF. The CDR3 DNA is TGTGCCAGCAGCCAGACGGCAGGGTCTTTCTATGGCTACACCTTC.

The chain carries TRBV18 and TRBJ1-6, with 7 bases aligning to TRBD1. The CDR3 extends over 16 amino acids. Trimming removed 0 bases from V and 8 bases from J; junction bases left unmatched: 7. The germline gives CDR1 KGHSH, CDR2 LQKENI. This CDR3 reads CASSPPGRGLDSPLHF. The DNA of the CDR3 is TGTGCCAGCTCACCACCGGGCAGGGGGTTAGATTCACCCCTCCACTTT.

V and J are TRBV6-1 and TRBJ1-1; TRBD1 matches at 12 bases. Germline loops: CDR1 MNHNS, CDR2 SASEGT. The CDR3 sequence is 17 residues long. Trimming removed 4 bases from V and 4 bases from J; junction bases left unmatched: 10. The CDR3 spells CASSAWGQGAVGTEAFF. The DNA for the CDR3 is TGTGCCAGCAGTGCCTGGGGACAGGGGGCGGTGGGCACTGAAGCTTTCTTT.

The count of this clone is one. The chain employs TRBV6-1 and TRBJ2-1; TRBD1 might be the D (7 bases). V was trimmed by 2 bases and J by 0 bases, leaving 14 bases between them. Looked up from germline, CDR1 is MNHNS and CDR2 is SASEGT. This CDR3 has 17 residues. The CDR3 sequence is CASSERGGGFSYNEQFF. The CDR3 coding sequence is TGTGCCAGCAGTGAAAGAGGAGGGGGCTTCTCCTACAATGAGCAGTTCTTC.

V usage is TRBV6-4 and J usage is TRBJ1-4; TRBD1 aligns across 11 bases. Trimming at V came to 3 bases and at J to 7 bases, leaving 4 bases not matched to a gene. Germline V lookup: CDR1 MRHNA, CDR2 SNTAGT. This CDR3 comprises 15 residues. The CDR3 DNA is TGTGCCAGCAGTGAAGGACAGGGGGCATTTGAAAAACTGTTTTTT. Translating it yields CASSEGQGAFEKLFF.

This chain joins TRBV11-1 and TRBJ2-2, with TRBD2 matching 11 bases. The germline CDR1 and CDR2 sequences are SGHAT and FQDESV (reference sequence). The CDR3 is 16 amino acids. Losses at the gene ends were 5 bases for V and 7 bases for J; bases not matched to a gene: 9. CDR3 in DNA: TGTGCCAGCAGCGCCGCTAGCGGGGGGATCTTCGGGGAGCTGTTTTTT. Translated: CASSAASGGIFGELFF.

V usage is TRBV28 and J usage is TRBJ1-6, with 9 bases matching TRBD1. In germline, CDR1 is MDHEN, CDR2 SYDVKM. The CDR3 runs 14 residues. Written as DNA, the CDR3 is TGTGCAACAGGGGGCGGAGCCAGGAATTCACCCCTCCACTTT. Translating gives CATGGGARNSPLHF. The whole variable domain, remainder taken from reference TRBV28 and TRBJ1-6, is DVKVTQSSRYLVKRTGEKVFLECVQDMDHENMFWYRQDPGLGLRLIYFSYDVKMKEKGDIPEGYSVSREKKERFSLILESASTNQTSMYLCATGGGARNSPLHFGNGTRLTVT.

The chain combines TRBV15 with TRBJ1-5; D uncertain. This CDR3 spans 15 amino acids. Germline CDR1 is LNHNV and CDR2 is YYDKDF (reference sequence). V lost 1 base to trimming and J lost 7 bases, with 14 bases between them. The CDR3 sequence: CATSRAAGASQPQHF. The CDR3 DNA is TGTGCCACCAGCAGAGCAGCAGGAGCTAGCCAGCCCCAGCATTTT.